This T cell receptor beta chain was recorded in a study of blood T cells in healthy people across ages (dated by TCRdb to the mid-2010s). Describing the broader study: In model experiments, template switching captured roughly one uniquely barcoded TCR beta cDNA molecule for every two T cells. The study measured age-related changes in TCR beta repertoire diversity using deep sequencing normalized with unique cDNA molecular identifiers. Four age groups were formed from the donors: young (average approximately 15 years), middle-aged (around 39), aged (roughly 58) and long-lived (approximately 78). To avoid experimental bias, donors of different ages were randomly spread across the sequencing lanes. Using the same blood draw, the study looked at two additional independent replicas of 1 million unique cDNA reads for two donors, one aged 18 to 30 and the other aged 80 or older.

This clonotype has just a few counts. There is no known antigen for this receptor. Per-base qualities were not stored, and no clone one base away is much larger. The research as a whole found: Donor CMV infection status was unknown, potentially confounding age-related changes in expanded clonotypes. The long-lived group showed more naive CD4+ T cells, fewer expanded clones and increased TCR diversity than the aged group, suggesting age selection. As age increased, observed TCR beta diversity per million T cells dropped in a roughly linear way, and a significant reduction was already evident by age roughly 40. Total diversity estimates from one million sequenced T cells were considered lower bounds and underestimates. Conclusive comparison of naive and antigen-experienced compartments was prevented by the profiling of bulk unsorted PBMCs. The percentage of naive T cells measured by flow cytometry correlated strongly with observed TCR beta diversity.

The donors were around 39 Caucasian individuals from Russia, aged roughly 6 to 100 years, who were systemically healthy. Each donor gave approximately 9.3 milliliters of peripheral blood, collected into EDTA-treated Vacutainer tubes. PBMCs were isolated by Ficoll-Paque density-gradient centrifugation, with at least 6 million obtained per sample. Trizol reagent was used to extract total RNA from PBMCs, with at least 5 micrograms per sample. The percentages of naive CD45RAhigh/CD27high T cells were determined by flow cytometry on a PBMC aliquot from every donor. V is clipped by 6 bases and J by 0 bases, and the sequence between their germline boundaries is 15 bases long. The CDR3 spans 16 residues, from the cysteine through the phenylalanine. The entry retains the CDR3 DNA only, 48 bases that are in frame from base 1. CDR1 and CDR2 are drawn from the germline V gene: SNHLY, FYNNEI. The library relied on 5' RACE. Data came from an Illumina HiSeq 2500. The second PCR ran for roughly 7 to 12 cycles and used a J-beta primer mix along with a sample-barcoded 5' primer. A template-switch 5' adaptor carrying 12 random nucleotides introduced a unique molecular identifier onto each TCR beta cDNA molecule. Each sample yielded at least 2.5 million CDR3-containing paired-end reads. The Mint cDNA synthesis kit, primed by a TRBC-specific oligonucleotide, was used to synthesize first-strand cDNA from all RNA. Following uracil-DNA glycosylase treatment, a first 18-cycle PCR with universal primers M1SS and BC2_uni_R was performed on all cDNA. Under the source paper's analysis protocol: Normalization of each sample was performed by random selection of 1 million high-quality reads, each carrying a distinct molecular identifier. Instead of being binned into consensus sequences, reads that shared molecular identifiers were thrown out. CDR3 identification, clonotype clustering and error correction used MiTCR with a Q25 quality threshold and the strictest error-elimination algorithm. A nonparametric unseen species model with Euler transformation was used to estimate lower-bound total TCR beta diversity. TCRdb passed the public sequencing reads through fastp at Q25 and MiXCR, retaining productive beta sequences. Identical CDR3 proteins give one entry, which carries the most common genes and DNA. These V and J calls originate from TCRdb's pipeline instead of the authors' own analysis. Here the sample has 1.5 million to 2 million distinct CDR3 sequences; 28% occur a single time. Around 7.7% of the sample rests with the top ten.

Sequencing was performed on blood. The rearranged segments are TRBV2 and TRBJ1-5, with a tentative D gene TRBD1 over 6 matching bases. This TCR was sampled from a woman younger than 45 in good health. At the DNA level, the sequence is TGTGCCAGCAGGCTAAACAGGGACTATAGCAATCAGCCCCAGCATTTT. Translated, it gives CASRLNRDYSNQPQHF.